The clone carrying this T cell receptor beta chain showed up just a few times. Per the study methods: For nucleated cells, counts were estimated from reference gene primer amplification. Sequencing was performed with immunoSEQ multiplex PCR; in TCRdb, only in-frame clones are kept and a portion is missing. V, J and clone size are those of that table, while D and trimming were read from the DNA. There are around 76,000 clones in the sample; under 80% occur only once, and 25% to 30% lies in the top ten. This record belongs to a study of blood T cell repertoires in COVID-19. Study at large: COVID-19 samples, acute and convalescent, were from the United States, Italy and Spain. T cells, B-cell-depleted T cells, or PBMCs supplied cDNA or gDNA.

V was pared by 2 bases and J by 6 bases, with 9 bases of the junction left unmatched. The germline V gene has CDR1 MNHEY and CDR2 SVGEGT. The CDR3 has 15 residues. The V call is TRBV6-2 or TRBV6-3, the J call TRBJ1-1, with TRBD1 matching over 7 bases. This TCR was sampled from a woman of 80 years or more with active or convalescent COVID-19. The sequencing sample was made of peripheral blood. The CDR3: CASSYPRQGRAEAFF. CDR3 nucleotide sequence: TGTGCCAGCAGTTACCCCAGACAGGGAAGGGCTGAAGCTTTCTTT.